The 16 T cell receptor beta chains in this list originate from one sample, sequenced in a study of T cells after yellow fever vaccination. TCRdb reprocessed the 5' RACE reads with MiXCR, giving one entry per CDR3 protein. The sample shows about 230,000 distinct CDR3 sequences, more than 6.5% of them seen only once. The sequenced sample was CD4+ T cells sorted from PBMCs, obtained on the day of the yellow fever booster vaccination. The source is a man aged 30 to 39 who received the YFV17D yellow fever vaccine.

Ten or more counts support this clonotype. The chain couples TRBV20-1 to TRBJ1-1; D unclear. Per the germline V gene, CDR1 is DFQATT and CDR2 is SNEGSKA (reference sequence). Trimming shortened V by 3 bases and J by 6 bases, and 17 bases separated the two germline ends. The CDR3 runs to 14 residues. CDR3 in amino acids: CSARADPGFSEAFF. In DNA form, the CDR3 reads TGCAGTGCTAGGGCCGACCCAGGTTTCTCTGAAGCTTTCTTT.

The chain combines TRBV19 with TRBJ2-3; 9 bases align to TRBD2. There are 14 residues in the CDR3. Germline assignment: CDR1 LNHDA and CDR2 SQIVND (reference sequence). V lost 1 base to trimming and J lost 8 bases; unmatched junction nucleotides: 4. The CDR3 is CASSIAGSGSTQYF. CDR3 coding DNA: TGTGCCAGTAGTATAGCGGGTAGCGGGAGTACGCAGTATTTT.

The chain uses TRBV12-3 or TRBV12-4 and TRBJ2-1; the D gene is possibly TRBD1 (5 bases). With 6 bases removed from V and 3 bases from J, the gap between germline ends came to 12 bases. The length of the CDR3 is 14 residues. The DNA of the CDR3 is TGTGCCAGCAGACCCCATGACAGCTACAATGAGCAGTTCTTC. Residues: CASRPHDSYNEQFF.

This clonotype was observed many times. The chain employs TRBV14 and TRBJ2-4; D unclear. The CDR3 runs 16 residues. Per germline, CDR1 SGHDN and CDR2 FVKESK. V was shortened by 4 bases and J by 0 bases, with 13 bases between the two germline ends. The CDR3 region has the DNA TGTGCCAGCAGCCCTTCCCTGGGTTTAGCCAAAAACATTCAGTACTTC. It encodes CASSPSLGLAKNIQYF.

The chain links TRBV20-1 to TRBJ2-5, with D uncertain. The CDR3 runs 15 residues. The germline V gene encodes CDR1 DFQATT and CDR2 SNEGSKA (reference sequence). V lost 5 bases to trimming and J lost 1 base, with 17 bases between them. The CDR3 DNA follows: TGCAGTGCTCTAGGATATCGGCTATCCCAAGAGACCCAGTACTTC. Translation gives CSALGYRLSQETQYF.

This clonotype was picked up a small number of times. The V and J genes are TRBV7-2 and TRBJ2-5; the D is unclear. V was trimmed by 5 bases and J by 1 base, leaving 11 bases between them. Germline CDR1 SGHTA, CDR2 FQGNSA. The CDR3 is 14 residues long. CDR3 region: CASSLHGGQETQYF. CDR3 coding DNA: TGTGCCAGCAGCCTCCATGGCGGCCAAGAGACCCAGTACTTC.

The rearrangement uses TRBV20-1 and TRBJ2-6; D is uncertain. CDR3 size: 15 residues. With 0 bases removed from V and 4 bases from J, the gap between germline ends came to 10 bases. Germline CDR1 reads DFQATT; CDR2 reads SNEGSKA (reference sequence). CDR3 in amino acids: CSARDSPYGANVLTF. The CDR3 region has the DNA TGCAGTGCTAGAGATTCTCCTTACGGGGCCAACGTCCTGACTTTC.

This clonotype was recorded at least ten times. V and J are TRBV25-1 and TRBJ2-4; 10 nucleotides line up with TRBD2. V lost 4 bases to trimming and J lost 8 bases; unmatched junction nucleotides: 2. Germline CDR1 MGHDK, CDR2 SYGVNS. The CDR3 runs to 13 residues. The CDR3 DNA reads as TGTGCCAGCAGTGCTGGACTAGCGGACATTCAGTACTTC. Translated, it gives CASSAGLADIQYF.

This clonotype was seen more than once but under ten times. The germline gene is not matched at one end of the junction; a read error may be the cause. The gene calls are TRBV12-3 or TRBV12-4 and TRBJ2-6; TRBD2 might be the D (5 bases). The CDR3 extends over 17 amino acids. CDR3 loop: CASSLALGTAGANVLTF. The DNA for the CDR3 is TGTGCCAGCAGTCTAGCACTCGGCACAGCTGGGGCCAACGTCCTGACTTTC.

This clonotype was seen many times. This chain links TRBV7-2 with TRBJ2-7; 8 bases match TRBD1. The CDR3 extends over 13 amino acids. Unmatched junction bases numbered 7, after V lost 7 bases and J lost 5 bases. From germline, CDR1 is SGHTA and CDR2 FQGNSA. The CDR3 bases are TGTGCCAGCATTAGGCAGGGGGCGCACGAGCAGTACTTC. This translates into CASIRQGAHEQYF.

Ten or more counts support this clonotype. The chain links TRBV7-6 to TRBJ2-3, with no clear D. Per the germline V gene, CDR1 is SGHVS and CDR2 is FNYEAQ. CDR3 length: 16 residues. Deletions cut 1 base from V and 1 base from J, with 12 bases between. The CDR3 is CASSLVTTRRTDTQYF. The CDR3 nucleotides are TGTGCCAGCAGCTTAGTGACAACCAGACGCACAGATACGCAGTATTTT. Filled out from reference TRBV7-6 and TRBJ2-3, the complete variable domain reads GAGVSQSPRYKVTKRGQDVALRCDPISGHVSLYWYRQALGQGPEFLTYFNYEAQQDKSGLPNDRFSAERPEGSISTLTIQRTEQRDSAMYRCASSLVTTRRTDTQYFGPGTRLTVL.

This chain connects TRBV19 to TRBJ2-1; the D gene could be TRBD1 or TRBD2 (5 bases each). This CDR3 comprises 17 residues. Trimming left V 3 bases short and J 0 bases short, with 15 bases between. In germline, CDR1 is LNHDA, CDR2 SQIVND (reference sequence). CDR3 amino acids: CASSMSPPGTSYNEQFF. In nucleotides, the CDR3 is TGTGCCAGTAGTATGAGTCCCCCCGGGACCTCCTACAATGAGCAGTTCTTC.

The J gene is TRBJ1-1, the V gene TRBV18; no definite D call. The V end was cut by 8 bases, the J end by 6 bases, with 10 bases between. The CDR3 sequence is 11 residues long. Looked up from germline, CDR1 is KGHSH and CDR2 is LQKENI. CDR3 coding DNA: TGTGCCAGCGCGTCCCCGGCTGAAGCTTTCTTT. Translated: CASASPAEAFF.

This clonotype was found many times. The J gene is TRBJ2-5, the V gene TRBV20-1; D gene uncertain. The CDR3 has 16 residues. CDR1 and CDR2 (germline): DFQATT, SNEGSKA (reference sequence). V was shortened by 2 bases and J by 5 bases, with 21 bases between the two germline ends. For the CDR3, the DNA is TGCAGTGCTAGACTTAAACATGGACGGAGATTCGAGACCCAGTACTTC. Protein product: CSARLKHGRRFETQYF.

This clonotype was detected ten times or more. This chain joins TRBV14 and TRBJ2-3; no definite D call. Germline CDR1 is SGHDN and CDR2 is FVKESK. The CDR3 contains 12 residues. The germline V and J ends were trimmed by 2 bases and 11 bases, with 11 bases remaining between them. CDR3 residues: CASSQLRALQYF. The CDR3 DNA sequence: TGTGCCAGCAGCCAACTACGGGCCCTGCAGTATTTT.

A few counts support this clonotype. The rearrangement joins TRBV7-8 to TRBJ1-1; no definite D call. V was clipped by 2 bases and J by 1 base, with 11 bases between them. This CDR3 comprises 15 residues. Germline CDR1 and CDR2: SGHVS and FQNEAQ. The CDR3 nucleotides are TGTGCCAGCAGCTTAAATCTGATGACGAACACTGAAGCTTTCTTT. It yields the protein CASSLNLMTNTEAFF.